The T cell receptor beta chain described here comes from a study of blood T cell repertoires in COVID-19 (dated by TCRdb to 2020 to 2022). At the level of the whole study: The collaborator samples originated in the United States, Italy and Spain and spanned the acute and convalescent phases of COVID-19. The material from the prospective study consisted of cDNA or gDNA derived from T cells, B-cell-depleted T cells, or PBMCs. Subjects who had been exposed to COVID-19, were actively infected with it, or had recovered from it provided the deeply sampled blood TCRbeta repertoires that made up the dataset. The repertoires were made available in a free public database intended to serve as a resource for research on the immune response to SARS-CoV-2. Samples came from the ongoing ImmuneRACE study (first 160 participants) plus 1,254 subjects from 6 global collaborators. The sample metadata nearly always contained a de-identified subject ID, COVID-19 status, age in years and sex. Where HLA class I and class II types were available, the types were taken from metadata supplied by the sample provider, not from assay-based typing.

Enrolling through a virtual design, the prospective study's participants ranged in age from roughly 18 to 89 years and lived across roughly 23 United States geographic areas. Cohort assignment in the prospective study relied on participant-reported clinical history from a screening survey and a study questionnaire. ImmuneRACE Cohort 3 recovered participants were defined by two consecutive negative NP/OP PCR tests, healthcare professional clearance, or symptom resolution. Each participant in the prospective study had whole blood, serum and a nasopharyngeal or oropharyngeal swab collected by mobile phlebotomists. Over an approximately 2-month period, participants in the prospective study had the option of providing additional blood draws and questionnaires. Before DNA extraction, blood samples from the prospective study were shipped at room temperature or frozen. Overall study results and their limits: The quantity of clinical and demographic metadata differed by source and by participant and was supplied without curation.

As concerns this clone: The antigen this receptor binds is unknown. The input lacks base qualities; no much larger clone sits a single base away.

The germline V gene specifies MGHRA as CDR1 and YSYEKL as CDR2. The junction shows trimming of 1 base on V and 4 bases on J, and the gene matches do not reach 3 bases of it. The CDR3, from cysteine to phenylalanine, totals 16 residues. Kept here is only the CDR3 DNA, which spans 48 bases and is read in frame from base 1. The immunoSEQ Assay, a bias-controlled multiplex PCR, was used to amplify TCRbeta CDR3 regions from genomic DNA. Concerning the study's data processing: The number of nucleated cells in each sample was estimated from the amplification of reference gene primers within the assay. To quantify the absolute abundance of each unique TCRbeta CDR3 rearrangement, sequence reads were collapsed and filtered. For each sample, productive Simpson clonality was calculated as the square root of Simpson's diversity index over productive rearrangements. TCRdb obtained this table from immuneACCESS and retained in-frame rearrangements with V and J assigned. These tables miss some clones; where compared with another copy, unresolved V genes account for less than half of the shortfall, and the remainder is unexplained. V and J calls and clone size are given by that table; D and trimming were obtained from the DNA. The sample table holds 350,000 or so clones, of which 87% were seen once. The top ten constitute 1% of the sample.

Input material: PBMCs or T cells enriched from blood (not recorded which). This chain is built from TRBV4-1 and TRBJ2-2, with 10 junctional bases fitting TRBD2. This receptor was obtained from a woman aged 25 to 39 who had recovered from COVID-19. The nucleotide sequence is TGCGCCAGCAGCCAAGTTGGACTAGCGGCCACCGGGGAGCTGTTTTTT. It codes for CASSQVGLAATGELFF.